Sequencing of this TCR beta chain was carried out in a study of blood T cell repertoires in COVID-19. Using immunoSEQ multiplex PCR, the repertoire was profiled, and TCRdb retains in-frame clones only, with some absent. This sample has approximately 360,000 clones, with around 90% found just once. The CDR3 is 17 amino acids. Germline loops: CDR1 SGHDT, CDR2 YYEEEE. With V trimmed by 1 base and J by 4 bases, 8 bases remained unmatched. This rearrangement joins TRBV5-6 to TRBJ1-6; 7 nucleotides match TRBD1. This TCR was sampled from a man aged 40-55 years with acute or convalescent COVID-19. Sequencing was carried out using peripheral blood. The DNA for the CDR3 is TGTGCCAGCAGCTTGTTTGAAGGGACAGATTATAATTCACCCCTCCACTTT. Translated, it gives CASSLFEGTDYNSPLHF.